The source of this TCR beta chain is a study of blood T cells in healthy people across ages. This clonotype occurred a few times. The CDR3 extends over 14 amino acids. CDR1 is LNHDA and CDR2 is SQIVND in the germline V gene (reference sequence). V lost 3 bases and J 1 base, leaving 8 bases between the germline ends. The second PCR ran roughly 6 to 11 cycles with a sample-barcoded 5' primer and J-beta primers. TCRdb called the 5' RACE reads again in MiXCR, with one record for every CDR3 protein. The table has 800,000 to 1,300,000 distinct CDR3 sequences, roughly 24% seen once. The data also belong to a second study, concerning T cells of mothers and their children. That report adds: Pairs that are related and pairs that are unrelated have TCR recombination output shaped similarly by thymic selection.

This chain uses TRBV19 with TRBJ2-3; perhaps TRBD1 as D (5 bases). Sequencing input: blood. The sequence derives from a girl aged 2 to 10 in good health. CDR3 DNA: TGTGCCAGTAGTATGGTGACAGGCACAGATACGCAGTATTTT. It yields the protein CASSMVTGTDTQYF.